The 26 T cell receptor beta chains presented below share a single source sample, sequenced in a study of graft-versus-host responses after intestinal transplantation (dated by TCRdb to the early 2020s). Libraries were prepared through the immunoSEQ multiplex PCR assay. In its TCRdb copy, this immuneACCESS table keeps in-frame sequences only and misses some clones. Where compared with another copy, unresolved V genes explain less than half of these, and the others have no known cause. The sample data list roughly 15,000 clones, and about 35% of these were observed just once. 2% to 2.5% of the sample comes from the top ten. In the paper's terms, the time point label means: cells obtained before transplantation from donor or recipient. Mixed lymphocyte reactions plated some 200,000 CFSE-labeled pre-transplant responders with some 200,000 irradiated violet-dye-labeled stimulators and were cultured for 6 days.

The sample here was alloreactive CD8+ T cells from a mixed lymphocyte reaction culture, taken before intestinal transplant. The cell subset or site label here, explained by the study, means: CFSE-low proliferating T cells sorted from roughly six-day pre-transplant mixed lymphocyte reaction (GvH or HvG direction). These receptors were taken from a human patient who received an intestinal transplant.

This chain connects TRBV5-4 to TRBJ1-1; D gene uncertain. The CDR3 is 14 amino acids. V dropped 2 bases and J dropped 4 bases, with 12 bases sitting between them. Germline V gene sequence: CDR1 SGHNT, CDR2 YYREEE (reference sequence). In DNA, the CDR3 is TGTGCCAGCAGCTTAAGGCTAAAGGCCACTGAAGCTTTCTTT. It is translated as CASSLRLKATEAFF.

V is TRBV15 and J is TRBJ2-7; maybe TRBD1 (6 bases). The CDR3 spans 15 residues. The V end lost 0 bases, the J end lost 5 bases, and 14 bases lay between the germline ends. Germline V gene sequence: CDR1 LNHNV, CDR2 YYDKDF (reference sequence). DNA of the CDR3: TGTGCCACCAGCAGAGATCCCAGGGGCGCACACGAGCAGTACTTC. Translating it yields CATSRDPRGAHEQYF.

This clone was observed a few times. The genes are TRBV25-1 and TRBJ1-1; D remains ambiguous. Deletions cut 1 base from V and 3 bases from J, with 3 bases between. The CDR3 has 12 amino acids. Germline loops: CDR1 MGHDK, CDR2 SYGVNS. The CDR3 loop is CASSEWDTEAFF. The DNA for the CDR3 is TGTGCCAGCAGTGAATGGGACACTGAAGCTTTCTTT.

CDR3 nucleotides: TGCGCCAGCAGCCAAGCCGGTCAGCTCTACGAGCAGTACTTC. This gives the protein CASSQAGQLYEQYF. The chain links TRBV4-1 to TRBJ2-7; D remains unclear. The length of the CDR3 is 14 residues. The ends were cut back, 1 base at V and 3 bases at J, with 10 bases in the middle. Germline lookup yields CDR1 MGHRA and CDR2 YSYEKL.

The CDR3 region has the DNA TGTGCCAGCAGTGAAGCCGTCCCACTAGGAGGCCAAGAGACCCAGTACTTC. This gives the protein CASSEAVPLGGQETQYF. The rearrangement links TRBV6-1 to TRBJ2-5, with a possible D match to TRBD2 (5 bases). Germline lookup yields CDR1 MNHNS and CDR2 SASEGT. The length of the CDR3 is 17 residues. Trimming took off 0 bases at V and 1 base at J, with 15 bases between the two ends.

V is TRBV5-1 and J is TRBJ1-2, with D perhaps matching TRBD1 (5 bases). Germline CDR1 is SGHRS and CDR2 is YFSETQ. This CDR3 contains 13 residues. With 1 base removed from V and 4 bases from J, the gap between germline ends came to 8 bases. The CDR3 reads CASSLTGRYGYTF. The CDR3 DNA reads TGCGCCAGCAGCTTGACAGGACGCTATGGCTACACCTTC.

This clone came up a few times. CDR3 loop: CASSFSGEETQYF. CDR3 nucleotides: TGTGCCAGCAGCTTCTCCGGGGAAGAGACCCAGTACTTC. The chain employs TRBV7-9 and TRBJ2-5; tentatively, D is TRBD2 (5 bases). Trimming stripped 3 bases from V and 3 bases from J, with 8 bases between. CDR3 length: 13 amino acids. CDR1 SEHNR and CDR2 FQNEAQ come from the germline V gene (reference sequence).

The chain carries TRBV11-2 and TRBJ1-1; 11 bases fit TRBD1. Trimming removed 5 bases from V and 4 bases from J; junction bases left unmatched: 6. CDR3 length: 15 residues. CDR1 is SGHAT, CDR2 FQNNGV, per germline. The CDR3 DNA reads as TGTGCCAGCAGCACCAGGACAGGGGGCGGCACTGAAGCTTTCTTT. Translating it yields CASSTRTGGGTEAFF.

The rearrangement links TRBV4-1 to TRBJ2-4, with D maybe TRBD1 (6 bases). This CDR3 is 16 amino acids long. V was clipped by 4 bases and J by 6 bases, with 19 bases between them. Germline V lookup: CDR1 MGHRA, CDR2 YSYEKL. CDR3 in DNA: TGCGCCAGCAGCCTCATACAGGGTCGTGATGGAAACATTCAGTACTTC. This encodes CASSLIQGRDGNIQYF.

The gene calls are TRBV27 and TRBJ1-6; a weak D match, TRBD1 (5 bases). CDR3 length equals 16 residues. Germline V gene lookup returns CDR1 MNHEY and CDR2 SMNVEV (reference sequence). V was cut by 5 bases and J by 9 bases, with 20 bases left in between. The CDR3: CASSIGLRDGSSPLHF. CDR3 DNA: TGTGCCAGCAGTATCGGACTCCGGGACGGTAGTTCACCCCTCCACTTT.

The rearrangement joins TRBV5-6 to TRBJ2-2; TRBD2 is a possible D gene (7 bases). The CDR3 covers 15 residues. V was pared by 0 bases and J by 6 bases, with 12 bases between. Germline V gives CDR1 SGHDT, CDR2 YYEEEE. CDR3 amino acids: CASSLEGGAPGELFF. The CDR3 region has the DNA TGTGCCAGCAGCTTGGAAGGGGGGGCCCCCGGGGAGCTGTTTTTT.

The V gene is TRBV5-3, the J gene TRBJ1-4; a possible D gene is TRBD1 (6 bases). TRBV5-3 is treated as an ORF (open reading frame) with a function not yet certain. The CDR3 is made up of 13 amino acids. Trimming took off 4 bases at V and 7 bases at J, with 11 bases between the two ends. The CDR3 loop reads CARSRQDSEKLFF. The CDR3 nucleotides read TGTGCCAGAAGCCGCCAGGACAGTGAAAAACTGTTTTTT.

By sample fraction, this clone is medium-sized (0.01 to 0.1%). This sequence joins TRBV14 and TRBJ2-1, with 7 bases identical to TRBD2. Per germline, CDR1 SGHDN and CDR2 FVKESK. V dropped 3 bases and J dropped 7; count of bases not matched to a gene: 6. This CDR3 is built from 14 residues. The CDR3 sequence is CASSHWGGGNEQFF. DNA for the CDR3: TGTGCCAGCAGCCACTGGGGGGGAGGGAATGAGCAGTTCTTC.

This clone was seen more than once but under ten times. The chain carries TRBV7-9 and TRBJ2-7, with D uncertain. Germline V gives CDR1 SEHNR, CDR2 FQNEAQ (reference sequence). Trimming took off 5 bases at V and 0 bases at J, with 8 bases between the two ends. CDR3 size: 13 residues. The CDR3 DNA reads TGTGCCAGCAGCCCCCGGCCCTCCTACGAGCAGTACTTC. As protein: CASSPRPSYEQYF.

V usage is TRBV27 and J usage is TRBJ2-7; 11 bases are shared with TRBD1. Losses at the gene ends were 5 bases for V and 4 bases for J; bases not matched to a gene: 4. Germline assignment: CDR1 MNHEY and CDR2 SMNVEV (reference sequence). This CDR3 comprises 14 residues. CDR3 sequence (DNA): TGTGCCAGCAGTCAAGGGACAGGGGGGTACGAGCAGTACTTC. Encoded protein: CASSQGTGGYEQYF.

J is TRBJ1-1 and V is TRBV6-1; tentatively, D is TRBD1 (5 bases). The CDR3 covers 14 residues. V gave up 5 bases and J gave up 6 bases, with 16 bases separating them. CDR1 and CDR2 from the germline V gene are MNHNS and SASEGT. The CDR3 reads CASSFGTVGAEAFF. CDR3 nucleotides: TGTGCCAGCAGTTTTGGGACGGTTGGAGCTGAAGCTTTCTTT.

This clone is labeled as medium-sized. The rearrangement joins TRBV4-1 to TRBJ1-6, with D perhaps matching TRBD1 (5 bases). CDR3 length: 16 residues. Trimming left V 1 base short and J 7 bases short, with 14 bases between. CDR1 is MGHRA and CDR2 is YSYEKL in the germline V gene. The CDR3 bases are TGCGCCAGCAGCCAAGTCCCGCAGGGTTTAAATTCACCCCTCCACTTT. Its translation: CASSQVPQGLNSPLHF.

The J gene is TRBJ1-1, the V gene TRBV4-3; 7 bases agree with TRBD1. Germline values: CDR1 LGHNA, CDR2 YSLEER. J was trimmed by 1 base and V by 1 base; bases with no gene match: 3. The CDR3 runs 15 residues. CDR3 sequence: CASSQAGQQNTEAFF. CDR3 sequence (DNA): TGCGCCAGCAGCCAAGCGGGACAGCAGAACACTGAAGCTTTCTTT.

The V and J genes are TRBV4-1 and TRBJ2-1; D ambiguous. Germline V gene data show CDR1 as MGHRA and CDR2 as YSYEKL. Trimming took 2 bases from V and 6 from J, leaving 11 bases between them. The CDR3 totals 14 residues. The CDR3 protein is CASSQLEFLNEQFF. Written as DNA, the CDR3 is TGCGCCAGCAGCCAACTAGAGTTCCTCAATGAGCAGTTCTTC.

V usage is TRBV12-5 and J usage is TRBJ1-2; maybe TRBD1 (5 bases). With 4 bases removed from V and 7 bases from J, the gap between germline ends came to 13 bases. The CDR3 sequence is 13 residues long. The germline V gene encodes CDR1 LGHNT and CDR2 FRNRAP. The CDR3 DNA follows: TGTGCTAGTGGTTGGGTAAGGGGCTCTGGCTACACCTTC. This sequence encodes CASGWVRGSGYTF.

This sequence joins TRBV9 and TRBJ2-2; TRBD2 matches 11 bases. Unmatched junction bases numbered 10, after V lost 8 bases and J lost 7 bases. The germline CDR1 and CDR2 sequences are SGDLS and YYNGEE. The CDR3 is 15 amino acids. CDR3 loop: CASSMGTSGSGELFF. In nucleotides, the CDR3 is TGTGCCAGTTCCATGGGGACTAGCGGTAGCGGGGAGCTGTTTTTT.

This chain joins TRBV19 and TRBJ2-7, with TRBD2 matching 9 bases. Germline assignment: CDR1 LNHDA and CDR2 SQIVND (reference sequence). This CDR3 contains 18 residues. Unmatched junction bases numbered 11, after V lost 2 bases and J lost 0 bases. CDR3 sequence reads: CASSIKVLAGRSSYEQYF. CDR3 sequence (DNA): TGTGCCAGTAGTATAAAGGTTCTAGCGGGGCGAAGCTCCTACGAGCAGTACTTC.

The gene calls are TRBV7-9 and TRBJ1-4, with 7 nucleotides matching TRBD1. V lost 5 bases and J lost 8; bases outside the gene matches: 11. This CDR3 is 15 amino acids long. In germline, CDR1 is SEHNR, CDR2 FQNEAQ (reference sequence). CDR3 DNA: TGTGCCAGCAGCACTACAGGGGCCCAACAAGAAAAACTGTTTTTT. Its protein is CASSTTGAQQEKLFF.

A few counts support this clone. The chain joins TRBV4-1 to TRBJ1-6; D unresolved. Germline V gene data show CDR1 as MGHRA and CDR2 as YSYEKL. V was cut by 3 bases and J by 7 bases, with 13 bases left in between. The CDR3 covers 15 residues. The CDR3 here is CASSHRPVGNSPLHF. The CDR3 DNA reads TGCGCCAGCAGCCATCGACCCGTGGGGAATTCACCCCTCCACTTT.

This clone was counted a few times. The V and J genes are TRBV5-4 and TRBJ1-1, with D possibly matching TRBD1 (6 bases). The CDR3 runs to 16 residues. From germline, CDR1 is SGHNT and CDR2 YYREEE (reference sequence). V was cut by 5 bases and J by 0 bases, with 17 bases left in between. Written as DNA, the CDR3 is TGTGCCAGCAGACAAACAGGGATCCTACTGAACACTGAAGCTTTCTTT. Translating gives CASRQTGILLNTEAFF.

This chain connects TRBV11-2 to TRBJ2-5, with 8 bases matching TRBD1. Germline values: CDR1 SGHAT, CDR2 FQNNGV. The CDR3 is 18 residues long. Trimming took 5 bases from V and 1 from J; bases not matched to a gene: 15. CDR3 loop: CASSPGSTGAILQETQYF. The CDR3 DNA is TGTGCCAGCAGCCCCGGATCGACAGGGGCCATACTCCAAGAGACCCAGTACTTC.